Each of the 17 T cell receptor beta chains below was sequenced from the same sample in a study of cytomegalovirus exposure and HLA in healthy donors. Assay: immunoSEQ multiplex PCR; the TCRdb copy retains only in-frame clones and omits some. This sample has 110,000 or so clones; almost 96% occur once, and the top ten carry roughly 0.66%. The sequenced sample was PBMCs. Receptor source: a woman aged 18-29 years in good health and CMV-seronegative.

The genes are TRBV15 and TRBJ1-5; D not resolved. Germline V CDR1 and CDR2: LNHNV, YYDKDF (reference sequence). This CDR3 spans 14 amino acids. V was shortened by 0 bases and J by 7 bases, with 10 bases between the two germline ends. In DNA form, the CDR3 reads TGTGCCACCAGCAGAGAAATAAGTCAGCAGCCCCAGCATTTT. This sequence encodes CATSREISQQPQHF.

The CDR3 DNA reads as TGTGCCAGCTCATCCCCAGGGGCCTACGAGCAGTACTTC. Amino acid sequence: CASSSPGAYEQYF. The chain is built from TRBV18 and TRBJ2-7; tentatively, D is TRBD1 (6 bases). Trimming stripped 5 bases from V and 2 bases from J, with 10 bases between. CDR3 length: 13 residues. Germline CDR1 reads KGHSH; CDR2 reads LQKENI.

This clone has more than one count but fewer than ten. This chain links TRBV5-1 with TRBJ2-7, with a tentative D call TRBD1 (6 bases). CDR1 and CDR2 from the germline V gene are SGHRS and YFSETQ. The CDR3 contains 13 residues. Trimming stripped 1 base from V and 3 bases from J, with 8 bases between. CDR3 region: CASSLRGNYEQYF. CDR3 in DNA: TGCGCCAGCAGCTTGAGGGGGAACTACGAGCAGTACTTC.

The CDR3 protein is CASSSQGTYGYTF. CDR3 bases: TGTGCCAGCAGTTCGCAGGGTACCTATGGCTACACCTTC. This chain connects TRBV28 to TRBJ1-2, with D tentatively TRBD1 (5 bases). Germline CDR1 is MDHEN and CDR2 is SYDVKM. The CDR3 contains 13 residues. Trimming cost V 4 bases and J 4 bases, with 10 bases left between them.

The chain is built from TRBV5-4 and TRBJ2-6; possibly TRBD2 for D (5 bases). Germline V gene sequence: CDR1 SGHNT, CDR2 YYREEE (reference sequence). This CDR3 is built from 17 residues. The V end lost 0 bases, the J end lost 1 base, and 11 bases lay between the germline ends. The CDR3 protein is CASSLVGGSSGANVLTF. The CDR3 DNA is TGTGCCAGCAGCTTGGTTGGAGGATCTTCTGGGGCCAACGTCCTGACTTTC.

The CDR3 DNA reads as TGTGCCAGCAGTTTTCGGGGGAGCTATGGCTACACCTTC. Its translation: CASSFRGSYGYTF. The chain has TRBV28 and TRBJ1-2; the D gene is possibly TRBD1 (5 bases). Germline assignment: CDR1 MDHEN and CDR2 SYDVKM. The CDR3 sequence is 13 residues long. The V and J ends lost 3 bases and 4 bases respectively, with 9 bases between them.

V usage is TRBV5-4 and J usage is TRBJ1-5; D ambiguous. The CDR3 has 15 residues. CDR1 is SGHNT and CDR2 is YYREEE in the germline V gene (reference sequence). V was shortened by 3 bases and J by 0 bases, with 10 bases between the two germline ends. The CDR3 DNA follows: TGTGCCAGCAGCTCCGGGATTGATAGCAATCAGCCCCAGCATTTT. This gives the protein CASSSGIDSNQPQHF.

The J gene is TRBJ1-1, the V gene TRBV4-1, with a weak D call TRBD1 (5 bases). Between the trimmed V and J ends, which lost 3 bases and 1 base, there was a span of 12 bases. From germline, CDR1 is MGHRA and CDR2 YSYEKL. The CDR3 length is 15 residues. The CDR3 sequence: CASSHRLGENTEAFF. The CDR3 DNA reads as TGCGCCAGCAGCCACCGTTTAGGGGAGAACACTGAAGCTTTCTTT.

The chain combines TRBV4-1 with TRBJ1-6; D call uncertain. The CDR3 spans 17 residues. V lost 0 bases and J lost 6, with 15 bases in between. Looked up from germline, CDR1 is MGHRA and CDR2 is YSYEKL. CDR3 bases: TGCGCCAGCAGCCAAGACGAGCGACCGACTACTAATTCACCCCTCCACTTT. Amino acid sequence: CASSQDERPTTNSPLHF.

This sequence joins TRBV5-1 and TRBJ2-3; D unresolved. CDR1 and CDR2 from the germline V gene are SGHRS and YFSETQ. With 5 bases removed from V and 1 base from J, the gap between germline ends came to 5 bases. The CDR3 loop spans 12 amino acids. The CDR3 region is CASRAGTDTQYF. DNA of the CDR3: TGCGCCAGCAGGGCCGGCACAGATACGCAGTATTTT.

This chain connects TRBV5-1 to TRBJ2-7; unclear D gene. V was trimmed by 0 bases and J by 2 bases, leaving 6 bases between them. The CDR3 covers 13 residues. The germline V gene encodes CDR1 SGHRS and CDR2 YFSETQ. CDR3 amino acids: CASSLDGAYEQYF. In DNA, the CDR3 is TGCGCCAGCAGCTTGGACGGAGCCTACGAGCAGTACTTC.

The genes are TRBV4-1 and TRBJ2-1; 10 bases are a match to TRBD2. Trimming took 4 bases from V and 8 from J; bases not matched to a gene: 5. CDR1 and CDR2 from the germline V gene are MGHRA and YSYEKL. The CDR3 extends over 14 amino acids. In DNA form, the CDR3 reads TGCGCCAGCAGCCGAGCGGGGGGGCCGGATGAGCAGTTCTTC. Protein sequence: CASSRAGGPDEQFF.

This clone was seen only once. The chain is built from TRBV5-1 and TRBJ1-1; 10 nucleotides agree with TRBD1. CDR3 size: 16 residues. CDR1 is SGHRS, CDR2 YFSETQ, per germline. Trimming cost V 4 bases and J 0 bases; bases outside gene matches: 6. The CDR3 DNA is TGCGCCAGCAGCCAAAGGACAGGGGGTGTGAACACTGAAGCTTTCTTT. It encodes CASSQRTGGVNTEAFF.

V is TRBV6-1 and J is TRBJ2-3; no clear D gene. The CDR3 runs 14 residues. From germline, CDR1 is MNHNS and CDR2 SASEGT. The germline V and J ends were trimmed by 6 bases and 0 bases, with 10 bases remaining between them. The CDR3 nucleotides are TGTGCCAGCAGAGTGCAGGTCAGCACAGATACGCAGTATTTT. As protein: CASRVQVSTDTQYF.

This chain joins TRBV30 and TRBJ1-5, with 10 bases lining up with TRBD1. There are 14 residues in the CDR3. V shed 4 bases, J shed 5 bases, and the junction held 5 bases outside the gene matches. CDR1 GTSNPN and CDR2 SVGIG come from the germline V gene (reference sequence). Here the CDR3 reads CAWKDDRGHQPQHF. Here the CDR3 DNA reads TGTGCCTGGAAAGATGACAGGGGGCATCAGCCCCAGCATTTT. Based on the CDR3 plus reference TRBV30 and TRBJ1-5, the full variable domain is SQTIHQWPATLVQPVGSPLSLECTVEGTSNPNLYWYRQAAGRGLQLLFYSVGIGQISSEVPQNLSASRPQDRQFILSSKKLLLSDSGFYLCAWKDDRGHQPQHFGDGTRLSIL.

The genes are TRBV7-9 and TRBJ2-1, with TRBD2 as a possible D gene (7 bases). The V and J ends lost 1 base and 8 bases respectively, with 15 bases between them. This CDR3 is built from 15 residues. CDR1 and CDR2 (germline): SEHNR, FQNEAQ (reference sequence). For the CDR3, the DNA is TGTGCCAGCAGCTTAGTCCCCGCGGGGGCGTATGAGCAGTTCTTC. Translating gives CASSLVPAGAYEQFF.

The CDR3 DNA is TGTGCCAGCAGCTTAGGACAGGGCACCTACGAGCAGTACTTC. Its protein product is CASSLGQGTYEQYF. The chain is built from TRBV7-6 and TRBJ2-7, with 7 bases identical to TRBD1. Germline V lookup: CDR1 SGHVS, CDR2 FNYEAQ. V shed 1 base and J 2 bases; nucleotides not matched to a gene: 2. The CDR3 sequence is 14 residues long.